Following are 16 T cell receptor beta chains from one sample sequenced in a study of metastatic and nonmetastatic thyroid tumors. With MiXCR, TCRdb reprocessed the PCR reads. The table shows about 35,000 clones, with roughly a sixth occurring only once. Thyroid surgery took place with no prior treatment in any patient. Specimen: blood. The receptors were sampled from a male donor with papillary thyroid cancer or a benign thyroid nodule (not recorded which). Some clones in this sample may be carry-over from other donors' samples.

This clone occurred many times. V gene TRBV5-4 combines with J gene TRBJ1-1; a weak D match, TRBD1 (5 bases). CDR3 length: 13 residues. Germline lookup yields CDR1 SGHNT and CDR2 YYREEE (reference sequence). With 4 bases removed from V and 1 base from J, the gap between germline ends came to 8 bases. CDR3 DNA: TGTGCCAGCAGCCTGACAGCGAACACTGAAGCTTTCTTT. Residues: CASSLTANTEAFF.

In this sample, this clone turned up many times. This chain links TRBV20-1 with TRBJ2-1; TRBD2 aligns across 10 bases. Germline assignment: CDR1 DFQATT and CDR2 SNEGSKA (reference sequence). Losses at the gene ends were 2 bases for V and 12 bases for J; bases not matched to a gene: 13. The CDR3 has 15 amino acids. The CDR3 loop is CSARPPSGGPSGQFF. CDR3 in DNA: TGCAGTGCTAGACCGCCTAGCGGGGGCCCGAGTGGGCAGTTCTTC.

Relative to its sample, this clone is medium-sized (0.01 to 0.1%). This rearrangement joins TRBV6-1 to TRBJ2-5; 16 nucleotides line up with TRBD2. CDR3 length equals 18 residues. With V trimmed by 6 bases and J by 5 bases, 12 bases remained unmatched. Germline CDR1 MNHNS, CDR2 SASEGT. The CDR3 region is CASSPAGLAGGQAETQYF. The CDR3, as DNA: TGTGCCAGCAGCCCTGCGGGACTAGCGGGGGGGCAGGCGGAGACCCAGTACTTC.

As regards this clone: One end of the junction is discordant with germline, which a read error may explain. This sequence joins TRBV2 and TRBJ2-1; the match to TRBD2 covers 7 bases. Germline assignment: CDR1 SNHLY and CDR2 FYNNEI. The CDR3 sequence is 17 residues long. CDR3 in DNA: TGTGCCAGCATTGAACCGGGTGCGGGAGAGGCCTACAATGAGCAGTTCTTC. Its protein product is CASIEPGAGEAYNEQFF. Filled out from reference TRBV2 and TRBJ2-1, the complete variable domain reads EPEVTQTPSHQVTQMGQEVILRCVPISNHLYFYWYRQILGQKVEFLVSFYNNEISEKSEIFDDQFSVERPDGSNFTLKIRSTKLEDSAMYFCASIEPGAGEAYNEQFFGPGTRLTVL.

This clone is labeled as medium-sized. The V gene is TRBV12-3 or TRBV12-4, the J gene TRBJ2-1; 7 nucleotides agree with TRBD1. The V segment lost 6 bases and the J segment 2 bases; nucleotides outside the gene matches: 7. CDR3 size: 15 residues. As DNA, the CDR3 is TGTGCCAGCAGGACAGGGAGTGGGGCCTACAATGAGCAGTTCTTC. Translated: CASRTGSGAYNEQFF.

This clone was found a few times. The rearrangement uses TRBV2 and TRBJ2-7; possible D gene TRBD2, 5 bases. Trimming stripped 8 bases from V and 5 bases from J, with 22 bases between. Per germline, CDR1 SNHLY and CDR2 FYNNEI. The CDR3 is 15 residues long. The CDR3 nucleotides read TGTGCCAGCGTCAAAAATGGAGGATCGGGGAACGAGCAGTACTTC. Translating gives CASVKNGGSGNEQYF.

The rearrangement uses TRBV5-1 and TRBJ2-7, with TRBD1 as a possible D gene (6 bases). Per the germline V gene, CDR1 is SGHRS and CDR2 is YFSETQ. The CDR3 has 15 residues. V was cut by 4 bases and J by 2 bases, with 16 bases left in between. The CDR3 coding sequence is TGCGCCAGCAGCCCAGAGACAGGAATTCCCTACGAGCAGTACTTC. Protein: CASSPETGIPYEQYF.

A word on this clone: A junction boundary mismatches the germline segment, possibly from a read error. The rearrangement joins TRBV29-1 to TRBJ1-2; weak D call: TRBD1 (5 bases). The CDR3 sequence is 14 residues long. Germline loops: CDR1 SQVTM, CDR2 ANQGSEA. The CDR3 is CSVERQGGYYCYTF. In DNA, the CDR3 is TGCAGCGTTGAGCGGCAGGGAGGGTACTATTGCTACACCTTC.

This clone was seen many times. V gene TRBV30 combines with J gene TRBJ2-3; 10 bases fit TRBD2. CDR3 length: 14 residues. Germline V gene sequence: CDR1 GTSNPN, CDR2 SVGIG (reference sequence). J gave up 9 bases and V 1 base, and 7 bases lay outside the gene matches. CDR3 nucleotides: TGTGCCTGGAGTGATCTAGCGGGAGAGGGGACGCAGTATTTT. Amino acid sequence: CAWSDLAGEGTQYF.

Ten or more counts support this clone. This chain links TRBV28 with TRBJ2-1; no firm D call. Germline CDR1 MDHEN, CDR2 SYDVKM. The CDR3 length is 15 residues. Trimming removed 7 bases at V and 12 bases at J, with 25 bases between. The CDR3 DNA is TGTGCCAGCATGTCTCCGGTCTCCACACCCGTGGGGCAGTTCTTC. It translates to CASMSPVSTPVGQFF.

Many counts were recorded for this clone. This chain connects TRBV18 to TRBJ2-3, with D tentatively TRBD2 (6 bases). From germline, CDR1 is KGHSH and CDR2 LQKENI. Trimming cost V 0 bases and J 0 bases, with 10 bases left between them. The CDR3 sequence is 16 residues long. CDR3 in DNA: TGTGCCAGCTCACCACCGGGACTTTACAGCACAGATACGCAGTATTTT. It specifies CASSPPGLYSTDTQYF. The variable domain in full, with the rest retrieved from reference TRBV18 and TRBJ2-3, is NAGVMQNPRHLVRRRGQEARLRCSPMKGHSHVYWYRQLPEEGLKFMVYLQKENIIDESGMPKERFSAEFPKEGPSILRIQQVVRGDSAAYFCASSPPGLYSTDTQYFGPGTRLTVL.

V and J are TRBV19 and TRBJ2-3; 11 bases agree with TRBD2. The length of the CDR3 is 14 residues. Germline V CDR1 and CDR2: LNHDA, SQIVND (reference sequence). V lost 8 bases, J lost 11 bases, and 12 bases stayed unmatched. CDR3 in DNA: TGTGCCAGTTCAGTAGCGGGAGGGAGATATATGCAGTATTTT. This translates into CASSVAGGRYMQYF.

This clone was counted at least ten times. The genes are TRBV19 and TRBJ2-5, with D possibly being TRBD1 (5 bases). The germline gives CDR1 LNHDA, CDR2 SQIVND (reference sequence). The CDR3 has 14 residues. V lost 4 bases and J lost 1, with 10 bases in between. CDR3 residues: CASSNGQLQETQYF. DNA for the CDR3: TGTGCCAGTAGTAACGGACAACTCCAAGAGACCCAGTACTTC.

In this sample, this clone turned up a few times. The junction departs from the called germline gene at one end, perhaps through a read error. The chain carries TRBV6-1 and TRBJ2-2; D remains ambiguous. CDR1 is MNHNS, CDR2 SASEGT, per germline. The CDR3 runs 13 residues. CDR3 sequence reads: CASSDMNTGELFF. DNA of the CDR3: TGCGCCAGCAGTGATATGAACACCGGGGAGCTGTTTTTT.

Many counts were recorded for this clone. This CDR3 reads CASSLPRQSGEAFF. The CDR3 DNA reads as TGTGCCAGCAGCTTGCCGCGCCAGTCAGGAGAAGCTTTCTTT. The V and J genes are TRBV5-4 and TRBJ1-1, with no clear D. Germline CDR1 and CDR2: SGHNT and YYREEE (reference sequence). This CDR3 region has 14 residues. Trimming stripped 1 base from V and 8 bases from J, with 15 bases between.

Notes on this clone: A much larger clone lies one base from this, so it may be a read error. Distinct nucleotide sequences in the sample also encode this CDR3. The J gene is TRBJ2-3, the V gene TRBV7-6; D possibly uses TRBD1 or TRBD2 (6 bases each). Germline V gene lookup returns CDR1 SGHVS and CDR2 FNYEAQ. The CDR3 spans 16 residues. Trimming cost V 2 bases and J 1 base, with 13 bases left between them. As DNA, the CDR3 is TGTGCCAGCAGCTTATTCGGGGGCTCTGGCACAGATACGCAGTATTTT. The encoded protein is CASSLFGGSGTDTQYF.